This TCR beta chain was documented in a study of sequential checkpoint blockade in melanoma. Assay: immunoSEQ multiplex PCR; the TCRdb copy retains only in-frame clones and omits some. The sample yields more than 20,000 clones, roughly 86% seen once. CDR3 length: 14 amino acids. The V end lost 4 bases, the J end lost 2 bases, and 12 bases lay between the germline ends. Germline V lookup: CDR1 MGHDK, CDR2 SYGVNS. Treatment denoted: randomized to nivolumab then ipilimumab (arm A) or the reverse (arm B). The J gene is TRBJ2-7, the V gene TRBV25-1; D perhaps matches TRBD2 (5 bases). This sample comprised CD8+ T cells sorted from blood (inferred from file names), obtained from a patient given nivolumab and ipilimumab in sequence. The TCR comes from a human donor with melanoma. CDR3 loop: CASSGSVSPYEQYF. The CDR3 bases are TGTGCCAGCAGTGGTAGCGTCTCTCCCTACGAGCAGTACTTC.